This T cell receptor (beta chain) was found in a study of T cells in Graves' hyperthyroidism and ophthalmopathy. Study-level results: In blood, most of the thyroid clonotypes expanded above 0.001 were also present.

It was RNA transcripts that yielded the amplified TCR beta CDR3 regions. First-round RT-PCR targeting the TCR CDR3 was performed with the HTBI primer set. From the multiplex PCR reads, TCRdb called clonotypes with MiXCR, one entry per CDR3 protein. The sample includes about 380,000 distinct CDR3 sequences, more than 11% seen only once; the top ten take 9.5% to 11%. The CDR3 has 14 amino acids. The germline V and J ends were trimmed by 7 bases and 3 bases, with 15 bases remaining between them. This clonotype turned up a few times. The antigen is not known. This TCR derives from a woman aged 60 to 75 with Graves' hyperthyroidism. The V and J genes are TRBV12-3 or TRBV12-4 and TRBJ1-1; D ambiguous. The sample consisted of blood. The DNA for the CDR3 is TGTGCCAGCAAAGAACTTTTTTGGGACACTGAAGCTTTCTTT. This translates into CASKELFWDTEAFF.